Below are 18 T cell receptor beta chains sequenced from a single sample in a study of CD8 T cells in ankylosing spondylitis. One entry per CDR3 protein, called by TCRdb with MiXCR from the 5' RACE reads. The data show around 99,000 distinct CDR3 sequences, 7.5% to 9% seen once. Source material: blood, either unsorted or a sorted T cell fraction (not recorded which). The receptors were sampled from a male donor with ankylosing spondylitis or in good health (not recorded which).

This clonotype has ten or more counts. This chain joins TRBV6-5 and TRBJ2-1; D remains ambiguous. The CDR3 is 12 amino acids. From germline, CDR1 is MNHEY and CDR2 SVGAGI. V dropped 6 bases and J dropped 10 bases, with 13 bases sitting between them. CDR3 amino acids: CASRSRRREQFF. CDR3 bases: TGTGCCAGCAGGTCGCGGCGTCGCGAGCAGTTCTTC.

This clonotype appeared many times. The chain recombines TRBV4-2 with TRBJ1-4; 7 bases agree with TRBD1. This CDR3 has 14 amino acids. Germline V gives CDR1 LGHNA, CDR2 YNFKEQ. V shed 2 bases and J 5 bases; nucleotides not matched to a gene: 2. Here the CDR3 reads CASSQQGGNEKLFF. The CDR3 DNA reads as TGTGCCAGCAGCCAACAGGGGGGAAATGAAAAACTGTTTTTT.

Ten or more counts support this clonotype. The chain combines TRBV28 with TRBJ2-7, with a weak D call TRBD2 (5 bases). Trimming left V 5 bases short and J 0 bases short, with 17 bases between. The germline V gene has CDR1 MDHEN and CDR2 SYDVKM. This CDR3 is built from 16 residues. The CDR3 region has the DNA TGTGCCAGCAGTCTCATTTGGCGGGCCAGCTCCTACGAGCAGTACTTC. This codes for CASSLIWRASSYEQYF.

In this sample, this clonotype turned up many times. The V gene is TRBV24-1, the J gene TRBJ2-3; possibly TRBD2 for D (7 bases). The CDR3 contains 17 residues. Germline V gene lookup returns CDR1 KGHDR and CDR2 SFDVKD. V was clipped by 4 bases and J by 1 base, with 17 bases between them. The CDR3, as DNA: TGTGCCACCAGTGAACCGTCGGGGGGCACTGGCACAGATACGCAGTATTTT. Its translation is CATSEPSGGTGTDTQYF.

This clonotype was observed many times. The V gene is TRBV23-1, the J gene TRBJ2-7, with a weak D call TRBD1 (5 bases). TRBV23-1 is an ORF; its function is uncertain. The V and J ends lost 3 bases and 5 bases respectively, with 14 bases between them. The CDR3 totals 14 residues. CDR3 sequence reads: CASSQGRGLHEQYF. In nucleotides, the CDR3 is TGCGCCAGCAGTCAGGGAAGGGGCCTCCACGAGCAGTACTTC.

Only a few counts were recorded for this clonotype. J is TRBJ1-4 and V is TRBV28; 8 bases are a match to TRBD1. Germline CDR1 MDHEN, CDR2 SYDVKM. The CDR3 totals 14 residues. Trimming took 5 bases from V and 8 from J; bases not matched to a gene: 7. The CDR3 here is CASSETGEGEKLFF. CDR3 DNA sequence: TGTGCCAGCAGTGAGACAGGGGAAGGCGAAAAACTGTTTTTT.

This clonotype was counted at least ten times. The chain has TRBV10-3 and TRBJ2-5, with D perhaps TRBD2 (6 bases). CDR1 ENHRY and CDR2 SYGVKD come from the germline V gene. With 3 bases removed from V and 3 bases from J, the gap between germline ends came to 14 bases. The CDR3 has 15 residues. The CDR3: CAISDGSPSKETQYF. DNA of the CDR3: TGTGCCATCAGTGACGGGAGTCCATCTAAAGAGACCCAGTACTTC.

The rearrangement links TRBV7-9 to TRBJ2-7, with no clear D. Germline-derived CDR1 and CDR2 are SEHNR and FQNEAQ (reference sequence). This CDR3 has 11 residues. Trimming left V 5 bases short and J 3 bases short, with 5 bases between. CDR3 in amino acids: CASSGLYEQYF. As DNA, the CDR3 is TGTGCCAGCAGCGGCCTCTACGAGCAGTACTTC.

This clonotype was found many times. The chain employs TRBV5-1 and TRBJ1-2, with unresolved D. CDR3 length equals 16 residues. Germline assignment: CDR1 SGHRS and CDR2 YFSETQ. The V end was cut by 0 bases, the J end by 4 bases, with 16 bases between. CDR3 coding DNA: TGCGCCAGCAGCTTGGCCCAGCAACCTCGCTCCTATGGCTACACCTTC. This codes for CASSLAQQPRSYGYTF.

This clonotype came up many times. The CDR3 reads CASSYTTGLEGYTF. In nucleotides, the CDR3 is TGTGCCAGCAGTTATACCACGGGTCTAGAAGGCTACACCTTC. The V call is TRBV6-5, the J call TRBJ1-2; no clear D. Germline V gene lookup returns CDR1 MNHEY and CDR2 SVGAGI. V was shortened by 3 bases and J by 8 bases, with 16 bases between the two germline ends. The CDR3 is made up of 14 amino acids.

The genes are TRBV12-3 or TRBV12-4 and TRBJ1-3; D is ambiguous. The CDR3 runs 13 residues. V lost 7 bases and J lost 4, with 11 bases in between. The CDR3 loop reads CASTLEMGNTIYF. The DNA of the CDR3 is TGTGCCAGCACTCTAGAGATGGGAAACACCATATATTTT.

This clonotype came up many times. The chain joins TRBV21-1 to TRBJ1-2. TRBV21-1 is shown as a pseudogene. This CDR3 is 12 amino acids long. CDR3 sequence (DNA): TGTGCCAGACCCCTAGGAGGGGATGGCTACACCTTC. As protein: CARPLGGDGYTF.

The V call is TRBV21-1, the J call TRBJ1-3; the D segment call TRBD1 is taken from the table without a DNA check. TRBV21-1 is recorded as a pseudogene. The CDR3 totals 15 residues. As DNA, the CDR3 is TGTGCCAGCAGCTCCCGACGGGACTCTGGAAACACCATATATTTT. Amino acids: CASSSRRDSGNTIYF.

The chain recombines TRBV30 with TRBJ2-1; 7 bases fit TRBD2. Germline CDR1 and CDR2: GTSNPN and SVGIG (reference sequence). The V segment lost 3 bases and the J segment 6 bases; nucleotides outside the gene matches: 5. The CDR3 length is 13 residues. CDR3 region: CAWSPGGSNEQFF. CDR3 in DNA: TGTGCCTGGAGCCCGGGGGGAAGCAATGAGCAGTTCTTC.

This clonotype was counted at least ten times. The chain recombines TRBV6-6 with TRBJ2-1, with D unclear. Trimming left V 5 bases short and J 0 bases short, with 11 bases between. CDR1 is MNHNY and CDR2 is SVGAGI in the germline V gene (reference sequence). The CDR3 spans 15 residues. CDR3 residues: CASSPPAHSYNEQFF. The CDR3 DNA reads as TGTGCCAGCAGTCCTCCCGCCCACTCCTACAATGAGCAGTTCTTC.

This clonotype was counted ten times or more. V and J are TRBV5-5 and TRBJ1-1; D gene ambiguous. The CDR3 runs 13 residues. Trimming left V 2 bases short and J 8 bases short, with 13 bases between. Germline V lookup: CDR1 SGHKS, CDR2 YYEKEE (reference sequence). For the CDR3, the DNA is TGTGCCAGCAGCTTAACCGAATTGGAGGAAGCTTTCTTT. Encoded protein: CASSLTELEEAFF. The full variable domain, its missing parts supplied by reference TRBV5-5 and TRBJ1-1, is DAGVTQSPTHLIKTRGQQVTLRCSPISGHKSVSWYQQVLGQGPQFIFQYYEKEERGRGNFPDRFSARQFPNYSSELNVNALLLGDSALYLCASSLTELEEAFFGQGTRLTVV.

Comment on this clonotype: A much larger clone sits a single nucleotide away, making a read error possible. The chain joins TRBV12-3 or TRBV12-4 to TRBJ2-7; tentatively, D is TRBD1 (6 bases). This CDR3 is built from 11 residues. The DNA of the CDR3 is TGTGTCAGCAGTATACAGGGTCTACAGTACTTC. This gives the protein CVSSIQGLQYF.

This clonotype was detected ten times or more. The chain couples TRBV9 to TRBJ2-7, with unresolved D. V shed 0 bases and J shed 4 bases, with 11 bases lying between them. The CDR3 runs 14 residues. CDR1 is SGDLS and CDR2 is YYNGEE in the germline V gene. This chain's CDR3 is CASSVGGSNYEQYF. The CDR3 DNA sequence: TGTGCCAGCAGCGTAGGTGGCAGTAATTACGAGCAGTACTTC. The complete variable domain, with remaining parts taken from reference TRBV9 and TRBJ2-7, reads DSGVTQTPKHLITATGQRVTLRCSPRSGDLSVYWYQQSLDQGLQFLIQYYNGEERAKGNILERFSAQQFPDLHSELNLSSLELGDSALYFCASSVGGSNYEQYFGPGTRLTVT.